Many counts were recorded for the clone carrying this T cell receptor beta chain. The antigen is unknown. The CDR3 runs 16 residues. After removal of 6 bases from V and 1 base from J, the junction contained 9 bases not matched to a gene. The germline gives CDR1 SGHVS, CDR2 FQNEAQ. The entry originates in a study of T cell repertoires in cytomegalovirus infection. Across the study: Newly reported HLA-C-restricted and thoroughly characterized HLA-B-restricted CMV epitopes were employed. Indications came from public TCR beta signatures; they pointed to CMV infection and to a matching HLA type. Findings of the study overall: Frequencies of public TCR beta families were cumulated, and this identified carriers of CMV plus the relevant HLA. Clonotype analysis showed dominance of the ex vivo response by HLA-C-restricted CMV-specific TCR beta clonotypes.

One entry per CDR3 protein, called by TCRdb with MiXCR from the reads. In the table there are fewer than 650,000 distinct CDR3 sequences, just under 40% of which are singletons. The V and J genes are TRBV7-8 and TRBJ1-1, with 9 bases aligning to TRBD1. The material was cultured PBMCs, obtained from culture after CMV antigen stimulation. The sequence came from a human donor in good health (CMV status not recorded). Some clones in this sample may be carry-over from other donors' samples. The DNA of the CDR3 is TGTGCCAGCAGGGAACAGGGGGCGAAGCGGAACACTGAAGCTTTCTTT. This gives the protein CASREQGAKRNTEAFF.